The clone carrying this T cell receptor beta chain was seen many times. Its specificity is unknown. The data were obtained in a study of CD8 T cells in ankylosing spondylitis. Study outcomes and limitations: Clones linked with disease were CD8+ and fairly uncommon in the peripheral blood. A motif of eight or nine highly homologous TCR beta variants was seen as apparently characteristic of ankylosing spondylitis blood.

MiXCR, run by TCRdb on the 5' RACE reads, gives a single entry per CDR3 protein. The sample consists of 310,000 or so distinct CDR3 sequences, 15% to 20% of them appearing once. Between the trimmed V and J ends, which lost 0 bases and 3 bases, there was a span of 15 bases. CDR1 and CDR2 (germline): MNHNS, SASEGT. The CDR3 loop spans 17 amino acids. Material for sequencing was blood, either unsorted or a sorted T cell fraction (not recorded which). The TCR originated in a male donor with ankylosing spondylitis or in good health (not recorded which). This chain joins TRBV6-1 and TRBJ2-1, with D maybe TRBD2 (7 bases). The CDR3 DNA sequence: TGTGCCAGCAGTGAAGCCGGGGCGGGGGCTTTCTACAATGAGCAGTTCTTC. This gives the protein CASSEAGAGAFYNEQFF.